The sequence of this TCR beta chain was determined in a study of blood T cell repertoires in COVID-19. Study details: The United States, Italy and Spain provided the acute and convalescent COVID-19 samples. Sample material is recorded as cDNA or gDNA derived from T cells, B-cell-depleted T cells, or PBMCs.

Authors' processing steps: Nucleated cell number was recorded as an estimate derived from reference gene primer amplification. Libraries were prepared by immunoSEQ multiplex PCR; TCRdb keeps only in-frame clonotypes and omits some of them. V and J calls and clone size are given by that table; D and trimming were obtained from the DNA. Of some 43,000 clones in the sample, 80% to 90% were seen once. Sequencing was carried out using peripheral blood. This sequence originates from a human donor in a cohort sampled during active COVID-19.

The CDR3, as DNA: TGCGCCAGCAGCTTGTTCTGGAGCACGAACACTGAAGCTTTCTTT. Residues: CASSLFWSTNTEAFF. V usage is TRBV5-1 and J usage is TRBJ1-1; no definite D call. The V gene lost 1 base and the J gene lost 1 base, with 11 bases spanning the gap. Germline V lookup: CDR1 SGHRS, CDR2 YFSETQ. The CDR3 spans 15 residues.